This entry describes one T cell receptor (beta chain). Its specific antigen is unknown. Qualities for individual bases were not recorded, and no much larger clone is one base off. The protocol used for the library was RACE. TCRdb shows the sequencer as NextSeq 500. Library preparation attached unique molecular identifiers to individual cDNA molecules for quantitative, reproducible TCR counting. For every blood RNA sample, sequencing covered both the TCR alpha and TCR beta chains. The published analysis was carried out like this. A median of about 87,000 TCRs per sample was observed, with a range of roughly 20,000 to 700,000. V, J and CDR3 annotation of the TCR reads was carried out using the Decombinator software suite. For PS versus PT1 abundance plots, all samples were subsampled to the same number of TCRs (28,000). TCRs were defined as expanded if absent before sensitization and observed at least eight times at the 2-week time point. TCRdb reprocessing: public reads trimmed at Q25 with fastp, clones called with MiXCR, in-frame beta chains kept. Records with the same CDR3 protein are collapsed into one entry carrying the most frequent genes and DNA. TCRdb's processing, not the authors' own work, is the source of the V and J calls. This sample has 360,000 or so distinct CDR3 sequences in its table, and over 6% of those were observed once. The top ten hold 4.5% to 6% of the sample.

These data originate in a study of human T cells and chemical hapten exposure (dated by TCRdb to the early 2020s). With respect to the entire study: For sensitization, 2% DPC in acetone was applied to a 2 cm by 2 cm area of upper inner arm skin. Throughout the roughly 25-week study period, patients were also given weekly therapeutic DPC doses on the scalp. Patch testing was done on the upper back using Finn chambers containing 0.01% DPC, and results were scored after 6 days according to International Contact Dermatitis Research Group standards. The mostly female patient cohort included alopecia areata with under or over 50% scalp involvement, alopecia totalis and alopecia universalis. The libraries were sequenced as a pool, and the TCR yield per sample differed mostly because of small variations in library volumes within the pool. This study followed changes in the peripheral blood TCR repertoire in vivo during primary and secondary sensitization of alopecia patients to the hapten diphenylcyclopropenone (DPC). Patient blood was sampled pre-sensitization (week 0) and at 2, 6 and about 24 weeks after DPC sensitization. Under 30 alopecia patients gave blood for TCR sequencing at one to four time points (pre-sensitization, 2, 6 and 24 weeks). Results and caveats for the whole study, not just this receptor: Repeated subsampling changed both the strength of the expansion versus patch-test correlation and the threshold at which that correlation became significant. All patients had alopecia, a presumed autoimmune disease, so their immune response might differ from that of healthy individuals. Patch test score was positively correlated with the number of PT1 expanded TCRs, with significance at thresholds 8, 16 and 32 but not at 4. DPC sensitization did not change how many TCRs were above 1 in 1000 frequency, and no evidence was found of alterations in global repertoire structure. Significantly more large CDR3 similarity clusters were formed by expanded TCRs than by pre-sensitization or healthy control sets, consistent with antigen-driven responses.

Reading from cysteine to phenylalanine, the CDR3 counts 17 amino acids. Of all the DNA, just the CDR3 is kept, 51 bases in frame from base 1. The junction carries 15 bases between V and J, which are trimmed by 0 bases and 2 bases respectively. The germline V gene sets CDR1 to SGDLS and CDR2 to YYNGEE. According to the study, the label for this sample's time point signals: patch test 2, 6 weeks after DPC sensitization. Per the publication, the treatment or condition label means: therapeutic diphenylcyclopropenone sensitization with weekly scalp DPC. At every patch-test visit, the blood draw took place before the patch test was put on. To be eligible, patients had to be aged 18 to 70, diagnosed with alopecia and judged suitable for DPC therapy, while pregnant patients were excluded. Total RNA was isolated from unfractionated whole blood collected in Tempus Blood RNA tubes.

This receptor chain uses TRBV9 and TRBJ2-1; D gene: possibly TRBD2, on 6 matching bases. The sequenced sample was whole blood, obtained in connection with sensitization to the hapten diphenylcyclopropenone (DPC). The TCR was taken from a woman in her late teens or twenties with alopecia areata. Some clones in this sample may be carry-over from other donors' samples. DNA sequence: TGTGCCAGCAGCGTAGGGTTGCGGGGCGCCCCCTACAATGAGCAGTTCTTC. This encodes CASSVGLRGAPYNEQFF.